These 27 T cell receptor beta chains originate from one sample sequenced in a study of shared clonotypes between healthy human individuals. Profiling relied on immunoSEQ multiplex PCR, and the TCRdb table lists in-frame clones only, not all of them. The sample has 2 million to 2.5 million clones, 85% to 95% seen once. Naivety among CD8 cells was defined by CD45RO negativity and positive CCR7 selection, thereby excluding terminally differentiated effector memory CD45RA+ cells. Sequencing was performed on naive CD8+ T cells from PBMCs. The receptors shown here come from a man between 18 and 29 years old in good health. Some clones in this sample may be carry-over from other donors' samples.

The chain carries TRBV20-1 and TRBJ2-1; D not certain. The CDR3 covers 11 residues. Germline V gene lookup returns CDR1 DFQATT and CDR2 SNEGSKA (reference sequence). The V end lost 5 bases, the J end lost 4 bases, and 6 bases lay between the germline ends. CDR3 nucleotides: TGCAGTGCTGGAACTTACAATGAGCAGTTCTTC. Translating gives CSAGTYNEQFF.

The CDR3 sequence is CASSPARGFGYTF. The CDR3 DNA sequence: TGTGCCAGCAGCCCCGCCCGGGGTTTTGGCTACACCTTC. The J gene is TRBJ1-2, the V gene TRBV11-2; D is undetermined. Germline-derived CDR1 and CDR2 are SGHAT and FQNNGV. With 5 bases removed from V and 7 bases from J, the gap between germline ends came to 14 bases. This CDR3 is built from 13 residues.

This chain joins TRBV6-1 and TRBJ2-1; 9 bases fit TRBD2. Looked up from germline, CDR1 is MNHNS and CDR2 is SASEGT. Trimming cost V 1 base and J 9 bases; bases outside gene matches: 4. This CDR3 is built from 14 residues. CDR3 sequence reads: CASSEGLAGFEQFF. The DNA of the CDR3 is TGTGCCAGCAGTGAAGGTCTAGCGGGGTTTGAGCAGTTCTTC.

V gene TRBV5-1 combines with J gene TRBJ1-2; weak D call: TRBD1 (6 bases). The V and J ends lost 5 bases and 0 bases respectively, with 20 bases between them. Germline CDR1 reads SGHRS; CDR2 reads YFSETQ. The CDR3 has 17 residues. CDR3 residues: CASSPTDLGAANYGYTF. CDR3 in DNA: TGCGCCAGCAGTCCGACAGACTTGGGGGCTGCTAACTATGGCTACACCTTC.

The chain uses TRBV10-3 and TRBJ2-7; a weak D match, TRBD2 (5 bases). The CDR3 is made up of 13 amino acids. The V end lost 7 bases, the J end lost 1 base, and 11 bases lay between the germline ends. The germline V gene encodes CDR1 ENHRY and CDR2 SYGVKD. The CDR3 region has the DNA TGTGCCATCACACGGGATACGTCCTACGAGCAGTACTTC. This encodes CAITRDTSYEQYF.

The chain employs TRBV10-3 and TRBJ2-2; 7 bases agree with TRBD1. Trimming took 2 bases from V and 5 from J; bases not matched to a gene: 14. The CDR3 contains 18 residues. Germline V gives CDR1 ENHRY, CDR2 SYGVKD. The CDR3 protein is CAISEPPIPGGRTGELFF. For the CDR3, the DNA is TGTGCCATCAGTGAGCCCCCTATACCAGGGGGTCGGACCGGGGAGCTGTTTTTT.

For the CDR3, the DNA is TGTGCCAGCAGTTTTAAAAGCGCTAGCGGGAGGTGGCCCTACGAGCAGTACTTC. Translation gives CASSFKSASGRWPYEQYF. The chain uses TRBV28 and TRBJ2-7; TRBD2 agrees at 11 bases. Looked up from germline, CDR1 is MDHEN and CDR2 is SYDVKM. The CDR3 covers 18 residues. V was pared by 3 bases and J by 2 bases, with 12 bases of the junction left unmatched.

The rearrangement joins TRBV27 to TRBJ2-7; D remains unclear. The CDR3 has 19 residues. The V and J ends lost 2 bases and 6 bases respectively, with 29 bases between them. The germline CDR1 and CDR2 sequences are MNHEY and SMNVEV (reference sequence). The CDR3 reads CASSLKKYPQAGEGGEQYF. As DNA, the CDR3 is TGTGCCAGCAGTTTAAAGAAATACCCGCAGGCAGGAGAAGGTGGCGAGCAGTACTTC.

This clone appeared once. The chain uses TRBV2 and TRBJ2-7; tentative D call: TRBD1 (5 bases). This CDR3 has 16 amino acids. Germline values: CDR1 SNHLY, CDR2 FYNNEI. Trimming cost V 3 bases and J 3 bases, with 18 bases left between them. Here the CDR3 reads CASSDSFLSGIYEQYF. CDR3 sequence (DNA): TGTGCCAGCAGTGATAGTTTCCTGTCAGGGATCTACGAGCAGTACTTC.

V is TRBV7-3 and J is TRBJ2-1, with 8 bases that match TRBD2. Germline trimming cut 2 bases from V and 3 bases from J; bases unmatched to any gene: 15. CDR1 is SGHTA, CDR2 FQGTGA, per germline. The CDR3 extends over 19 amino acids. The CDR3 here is CASSLFGGSGNLYYNEQFF. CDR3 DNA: TGTGCCAGCAGCTTATTCGGGGGTAGCGGGAATCTTTACTACAATGAGCAGTTCTTC.

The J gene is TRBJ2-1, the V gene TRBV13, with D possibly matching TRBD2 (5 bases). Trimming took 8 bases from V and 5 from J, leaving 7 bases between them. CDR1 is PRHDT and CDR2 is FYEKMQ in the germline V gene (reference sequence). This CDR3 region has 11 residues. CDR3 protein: CASRLNNEQFF. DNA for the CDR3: TGTGCCAGCCGACTAAACAATGAGCAGTTCTTC.

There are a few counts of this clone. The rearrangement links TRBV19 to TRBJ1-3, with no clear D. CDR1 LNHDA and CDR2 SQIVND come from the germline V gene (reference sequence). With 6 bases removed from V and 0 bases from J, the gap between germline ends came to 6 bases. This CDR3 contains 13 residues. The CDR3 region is CASSFRSGNTIYF. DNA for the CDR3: TGTGCCAGTAGCTTCCGCTCTGGAAACACCATATATTTT.

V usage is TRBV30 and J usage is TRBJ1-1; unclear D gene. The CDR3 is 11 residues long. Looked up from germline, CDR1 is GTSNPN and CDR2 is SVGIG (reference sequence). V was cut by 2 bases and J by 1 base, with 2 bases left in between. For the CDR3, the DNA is TGTGCCTGGAGTACGAACACTGAAGCTTTCTTT. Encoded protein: CAWSTNTEAFF.

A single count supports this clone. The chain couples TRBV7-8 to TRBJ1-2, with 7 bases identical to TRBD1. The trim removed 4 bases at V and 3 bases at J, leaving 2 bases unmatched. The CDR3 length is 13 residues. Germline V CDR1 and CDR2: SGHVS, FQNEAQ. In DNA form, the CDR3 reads TGTGCCAGCAGCTATGGACAGGACTATGGCTACACCTTC. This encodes CASSYGQDYGYTF.

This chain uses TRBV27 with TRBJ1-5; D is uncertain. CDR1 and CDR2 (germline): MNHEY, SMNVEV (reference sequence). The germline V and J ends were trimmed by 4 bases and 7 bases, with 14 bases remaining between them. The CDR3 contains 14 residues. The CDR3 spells CASSSRASGQPQHF. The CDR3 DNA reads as TGTGCCAGCAGTTCGAGGGCGTCCGGGCAGCCCCAGCATTTT.

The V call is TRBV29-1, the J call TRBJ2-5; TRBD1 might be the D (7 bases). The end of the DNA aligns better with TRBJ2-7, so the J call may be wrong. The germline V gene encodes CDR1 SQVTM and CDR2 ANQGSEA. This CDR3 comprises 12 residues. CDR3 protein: CSVVRQGGEQYF. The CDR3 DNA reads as TGCAGCGTTGTAAGGCAGGGGGGCGAGCAGTACTTC.

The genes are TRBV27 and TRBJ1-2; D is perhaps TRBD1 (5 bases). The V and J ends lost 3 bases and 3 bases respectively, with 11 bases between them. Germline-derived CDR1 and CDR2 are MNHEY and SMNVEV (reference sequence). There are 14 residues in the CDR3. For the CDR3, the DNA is TGTGCCAGCAGTTTTCTCAGGGAAGACTATGGCTACACCTTC. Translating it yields CASSFLREDYGYTF.

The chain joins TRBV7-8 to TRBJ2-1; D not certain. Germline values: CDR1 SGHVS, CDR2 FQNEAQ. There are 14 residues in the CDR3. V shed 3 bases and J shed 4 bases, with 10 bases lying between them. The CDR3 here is CASSLSLLYNEQFF. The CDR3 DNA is TGTGCCAGCAGCTTGTCACTATTGTACAATGAGCAGTTCTTC.

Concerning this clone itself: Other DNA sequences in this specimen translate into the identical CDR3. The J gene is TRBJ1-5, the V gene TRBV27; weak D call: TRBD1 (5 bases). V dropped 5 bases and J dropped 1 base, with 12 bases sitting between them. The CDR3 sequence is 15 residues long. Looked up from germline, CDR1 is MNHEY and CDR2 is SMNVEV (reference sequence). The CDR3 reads CASSPGPGSNQPQHF. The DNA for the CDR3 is TGTGCCAGCAGTCCGGGTCCAGGGAGCAATCAGCCCCAGCATTTT.

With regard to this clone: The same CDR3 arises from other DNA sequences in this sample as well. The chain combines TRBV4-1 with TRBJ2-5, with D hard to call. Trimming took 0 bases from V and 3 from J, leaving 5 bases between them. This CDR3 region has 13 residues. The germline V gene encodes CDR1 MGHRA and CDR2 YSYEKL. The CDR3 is CASSQDAEETQYF. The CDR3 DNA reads TGCGCCAGCAGCCAAGACGCAGAAGAGACCCAGTACTTC.

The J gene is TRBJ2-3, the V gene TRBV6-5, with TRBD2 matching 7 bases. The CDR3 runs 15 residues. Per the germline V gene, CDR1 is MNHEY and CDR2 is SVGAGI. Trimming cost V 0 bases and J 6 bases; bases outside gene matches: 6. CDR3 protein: CASSYSTLGGDTQYF. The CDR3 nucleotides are TGTGCCAGCAGTTACTCGACCTTGGGAGGGGATACGCAGTATTTT.

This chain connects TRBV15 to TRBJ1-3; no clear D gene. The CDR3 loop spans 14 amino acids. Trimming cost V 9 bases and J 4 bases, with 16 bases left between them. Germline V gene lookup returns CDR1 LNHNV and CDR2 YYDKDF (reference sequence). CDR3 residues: CATRISDGGNTIYF. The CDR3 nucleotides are TGTGCCACGAGGATTTCGGACGGCGGAAACACCATATATTTT.

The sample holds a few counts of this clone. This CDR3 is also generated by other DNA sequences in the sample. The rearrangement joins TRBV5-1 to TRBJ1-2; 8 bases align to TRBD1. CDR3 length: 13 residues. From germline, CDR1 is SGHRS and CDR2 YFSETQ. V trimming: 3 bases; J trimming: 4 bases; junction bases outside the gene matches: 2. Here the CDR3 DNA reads TGCGCCAGCAGCTCCGACAGGGGCTATGGCTACACCTTC. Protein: CASSSDRGYGYTF. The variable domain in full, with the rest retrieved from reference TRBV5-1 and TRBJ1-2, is KAGVTQTPRYLIKTRGQQVTLSCSPISGHRSVSWYQQTPGQGLQFLFEYFSETQRNKGNFPGRFSGRQFSNSRSEMNVSTLELGDSALYLCASSSDRGYGYTFGSGTRLTVV.

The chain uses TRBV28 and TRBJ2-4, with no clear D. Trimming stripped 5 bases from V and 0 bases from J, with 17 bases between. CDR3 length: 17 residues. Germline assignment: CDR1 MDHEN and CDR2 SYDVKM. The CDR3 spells CASSNTYKFGAKNIQYF. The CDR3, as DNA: TGTGCCAGCAGTAACACGTACAAGTTCGGAGCCAAAAACATTCAGTACTTC.

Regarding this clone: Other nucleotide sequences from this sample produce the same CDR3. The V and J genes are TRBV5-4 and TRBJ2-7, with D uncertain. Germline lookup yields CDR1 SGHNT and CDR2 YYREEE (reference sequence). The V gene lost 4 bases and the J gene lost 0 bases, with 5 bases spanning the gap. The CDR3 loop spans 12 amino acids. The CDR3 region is CASSGSSYEQYF. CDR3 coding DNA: TGTGCCAGCAGCGGCAGCTCCTACGAGCAGTACTTC.

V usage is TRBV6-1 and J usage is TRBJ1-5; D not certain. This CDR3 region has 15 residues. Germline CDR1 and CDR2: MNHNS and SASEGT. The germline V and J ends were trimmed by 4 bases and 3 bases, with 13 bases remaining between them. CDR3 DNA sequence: TGTGCCAGCAGTGTGGTAGGGTTAGACAATCAGCCCCAGCATTTT. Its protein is CASSVVGLDNQPQHF.

CDR3 coding DNA: TGTGCCAGCAGTCCCTCAGCGGCTGGGGCCAACGTCCTGACTTTC. This translates into CASSPSAAGANVLTF. V is TRBV27 and J is TRBJ2-6; weak D call: TRBD2 (5 bases). This CDR3 spans 15 amino acids. CDR1 is MNHEY, CDR2 SMNVEV, per germline (reference sequence). V lost 5 bases and J 2 bases, leaving 10 bases between the germline ends.